These 27 T cell receptor beta chains were all obtained from the same sample, sequenced in a study of control samples from healthy donors and cancer patients. Some clones are missing from TCRdb's copy, which holds only in-frame ones; the method was immunoSEQ multiplex PCR. The table has about 120,000 clones, 80% to 95% seen once. Material: PBMCs. The receptors were gathered from a man older than 75 with head and neck cancer.

V usage is TRBV5-1 and J usage is TRBJ1-1; 9 bases line up with TRBD1. CDR1 is SGHRS, CDR2 YFSETQ, per germline. V dropped 3 bases and J dropped 8; count of bases not matched to a gene: 8. The CDR3 runs to 14 residues. The CDR3 region has the DNA TGCGCCAGCAGCTCGAAAGCTGACAGGGGGGAAGCTTTCTTT. Amino acids: CASSSKADRGEAFF.

The chain links TRBV2 to TRBJ2-6; 8 bases fit TRBD1. The CDR3 sequence is 16 residues long. The J segment lost 10 bases and the V segment lost 2 bases, leaving 10 bases of the junction unmatched. Germline V lookup: CDR1 SNHLY, CDR2 FYNNEI. CDR3 sequence: CASSEFQGAIVNVLTF. CDR3 sequence (DNA): TGTGCCAGCAGTGAATTTCAGGGGGCAATTGTAAACGTCCTGACTTTC.

The chain is built from TRBV11-3 and TRBJ2-2; 8 bases map to TRBD2. The CDR3 is made up of 18 amino acids. CDR1 SGHNT and CDR2 YENEEA come from the germline V gene. Losses at the gene ends were 5 bases for V and 8 bases for J; bases not matched to a gene: 19. The CDR3, as DNA: TGTGCCAGCAGCCCGCAACGGGGGGGCGCGGGAGGAATAGGGGAGCTGTTTTTT. Encoded protein: CASSPQRGGAGGIGELFF.

This clone was found once. CDR3 sequence (DNA): TGTGCCTTCTCGAGGACGGTTAATTCACCCCTCCACTTT. Translation: CAFSRTVNSPLHF. The V gene is TRBV5-4, the J gene TRBJ1-6; D gene unclear. Germline assignment: CDR1 SGHNT and CDR2 YYREEE (reference sequence). V shed 10 bases and J shed 6 bases, with 14 bases lying between them. The CDR3 length is 13 residues.

The chain has TRBV19 and TRBJ1-5; D is unclear. V was shortened by 3 bases and J by 0 bases, with 6 bases between the two germline ends. CDR1 is LNHDA, CDR2 SQIVND, per germline (reference sequence). The CDR3 length is 14 residues. The CDR3 coding sequence is TGTGCCAGTAGTATCGGTTATAGCAATCAGCCCCAGCATTTT. It specifies CASSIGYSNQPQHF.

The rearrangement uses TRBV2 and TRBJ1-5; 7 nucleotides match TRBD1. Germline trimming cut 10 bases from V and 0 bases from J; bases unmatched to any gene: 9. CDR3 size: 15 residues. Germline-derived CDR1 and CDR2 are SNHLY and FYNNEI. The CDR3 is CAIRDSVHSNQPQHF. The CDR3 nucleotides read TGTGCCATTCGGGACAGCGTCCATAGCAATCAGCCCCAGCATTTT.

This chain uses TRBV6-1 with TRBJ1-3; D not certain. The CDR3 is 16 residues long. V lost 1 base and J 0 bases, leaving 10 bases between the germline ends. From germline, CDR1 is MNHNS and CDR2 SASEGT. DNA of the CDR3: TGTGCCAGCAGTGAAGTTGGCAGTATCTCTGGAAACACCATATATTTT. It translates to CASSEVGSISGNTIYF.

In its sample, this clone was seen once. The chain recombines TRBV5-1 with TRBJ2-5; D could derive from TRBD1 or TRBD2 (5 bases each). The germline CDR1 and CDR2 sequences are SGHRS and YFSETQ. CDR3 length: 16 residues. V lost 0 bases to trimming and J lost 3 bases, with 15 bases between them. In DNA form, the CDR3 reads TGCGCCAGCAGCTTGGCCGGTATCCTGGGGGAAGAGACCCAGTACTTC. It specifies CASSLAGILGEETQYF.

CDR3 amino acids: CASTAGQSYGYTF. The DNA of the CDR3 is TGTGCCAGCACGGCTGGACAGTCCTATGGCTACACCTTC. The J gene is TRBJ1-2, the V gene TRBV6-1; tentative D call: TRBD1 (6 bases). Trimming stripped 7 bases from V and 4 bases from J, with 13 bases between. This CDR3 is 13 amino acids long. In germline, CDR1 is MNHNS, CDR2 SASEGT.

This clone appeared a single time. The CDR3 DNA is TGTGCCAGCAGCTTAGGCGTTAGACCTAACACCGGGGAGCTGTTTTTT. Translation gives CASSLGVRPNTGELFF. The rearrangement joins TRBV7-2 to TRBJ2-2; no reliable D call. CDR1 is SGHTA, CDR2 FQGNSA, per germline. Trimming took off 1 base at V and 2 bases at J, with 11 bases between the two ends. This CDR3 spans 16 amino acids. The complete variable domain, with remaining parts taken from reference TRBV7-2 and TRBJ2-2, reads GAGVSQSPSNKVTEKGKDVELRCDPISGHTALYWYRQSLGQGLEFLIYFQGNSAPDKSGLPSDRFSAERTGGSVSTLTIQRTQQEDSAVYLCASSLGVRPNTGELFFGEGSRLTVL.

This chain links TRBV18 with TRBJ1-1; a possible D gene is TRBD1 (5 bases). Trimming took off 3 bases at V and 4 bases at J, with 18 bases between the two ends. From germline, CDR1 is KGHSH and CDR2 LQKENI. This CDR3 contains 16 residues. The CDR3 here is CASSPSRFQGGTEAFF. CDR3 DNA sequence: TGTGCCAGCTCACCGTCTCGATTCCAGGGAGGCACTGAAGCTTTCTTT.

The chain employs TRBV27 and TRBJ2-1, with TRBD2 matching 10 bases. The CDR3 has 15 residues. Germline V gene data show CDR1 as MNHEY and CDR2 as SMNVEV (reference sequence). After removal of 1 base from V and 9 bases from J, the junction contained 6 bases not matched to a gene. CDR3 DNA: TGTGCCAGCAGTTTATTAGCGGGAGGCCTGGGTGAGCAGTTCTTC. Its protein product is CASSLLAGGLGEQFF.

This rearrangement joins TRBV6-2 or TRBV6-3 to TRBJ2-1, with TRBD2 matching over 8 bases. V dropped 4 bases and J dropped 6; count of bases not matched to a gene: 8. Germline CDR1 reads MNHEY; CDR2 reads SVGEGT. CDR3 length equals 15 residues. The CDR3 is CASSSSAGGINEQFF. The CDR3 DNA follows: TGTGCCAGCAGTTCATCTGCGGGAGGAATCAATGAGCAGTTCTTC.

About this clone: This sample includes further DNA sequences coding for the same CDR3. The V and J genes are TRBV5-1 and TRBJ2-1; 10 bases are a match to TRBD2. The V gene end was trimmed by 4 bases and the J gene end by 6 bases; junction bases not matched to a gene: 1. This CDR3 contains 13 residues. Germline-derived CDR1 and CDR2 are SGHRS and YFSETQ. The CDR3 DNA sequence: TGCGCCAGCAGCCGGACTAGCGGCAATGAGCAGTTCTTC. Encoded protein: CASSRTSGNEQFF.

This chain links TRBV5-1 with TRBJ1-1; D unclear. CDR3 size: 13 residues. V was pared by 1 base and J by 3 bases, with 7 bases between. The germline V gene encodes CDR1 SGHRS and CDR2 YFSETQ. The CDR3 DNA is TGCGCCAGCAGCTTGAAGAGGGACACTGAAGCTTTCTTT. Protein sequence: CASSLKRDTEAFF.

The rearrangement joins TRBV6-6 to TRBJ1-3; tentative D call: TRBD1 (6 bases). CDR3 length equals 14 residues. CDR1 is MNHNY and CDR2 is SVGAGI in the germline V gene (reference sequence). Trimming removed 6 bases at V and 2 bases at J, with 11 bases between. The CDR3, as DNA: TGTGCCAGCAGGCCTGGGGGGCCTGGAAACACCATATATTTT. This codes for CASRPGGPGNTIYF.

The rearrangement uses TRBV5-8 and TRBJ2-7; D call uncertain. Germline lookup yields CDR1 SGHTS and CDR2 YDEGEE. The CDR3 sequence is 12 residues long. Trimming stripped 1 base from V and 3 bases from J, with 5 bases between. The CDR3 DNA is TGTGCCAGCAGCTTGAGAGGCTACGAGCAGTACTTC. Residues: CASSLRGYEQYF.

The rearrangement joins TRBV5-4 to TRBJ1-5; a weak D match, TRBD1 (6 bases). Trimming stripped 1 base from V and 5 bases from J, with 10 bases between. Germline assignment: CDR1 SGHNT and CDR2 YYREEE (reference sequence). The CDR3 has 14 amino acids. The CDR3 DNA reads TGTGCCAGCAGCTTGCAGGGGCGCGATCAGCCCCAGCATTTT. Residues: CASSLQGRDQPQHF.

In its sample, this clone was seen a few times. J is TRBJ1-2 and V is TRBV4-1, with no clear D. Germline-derived CDR1 and CDR2 are MGHRA and YSYEKL. Trimming left V 1 base short and J 4 bases short, with 10 bases between. The CDR3 is 14 residues long. DNA of the CDR3: TGCGCCAGCAGCCAAGGCGGCAGCCGCTATGGCTACACCTTC. As protein: CASSQGGSRYGYTF.

The chain joins TRBV7-8 to TRBJ2-1; D is perhaps TRBD2 (6 bases). V was trimmed by 3 bases and J by 0 bases, leaving 9 bases between them. Germline V CDR1 and CDR2: SGHVS, FQNEAQ. CDR3 length: 15 residues. CDR3 amino acids: CASSLDGSSYNEQFF. The CDR3 bases are TGTGCCAGCAGCTTGGACGGGAGCTCCTACAATGAGCAGTTCTTC.

This chain uses TRBV9 with TRBJ2-2; a possible D gene is TRBD2 (6 bases). V lost 2 bases, J lost 4 bases, and 9 bases lay in between. Germline assignment: CDR1 SGDLS and CDR2 YYNGEE. The CDR3 runs 14 residues. The CDR3 nucleotides are TGTGCCAGCAGCGTCGGGAGTGGCACCGGGGAGCTGTTTTTT. This gives the protein CASSVGSGTGELFF.

This clone was detected only once. V is TRBV6-5 and J is TRBJ1-4, with no clear D. The V gene lost 0 bases and the J gene lost 8 bases, with 13 bases spanning the gap. This CDR3 has 15 amino acids. CDR1 and CDR2 from the germline V gene are MNHEY and SVGAGI. In DNA, the CDR3 is TGTGCCAGCAGTTACTCGCCCGGTCGCCAGGAAAAACTGTTTTTT. Translation gives CASSYSPGRQEKLFF.

The chain links TRBV27 to TRBJ2-1, with TRBD2 matching 11 bases. The CDR3 is 15 residues long. The germline V gene encodes CDR1 MNHEY and CDR2 SMNVEV (reference sequence). Trimming at V came to 6 bases and at J to 8 bases, leaving 9 bases not matched to a gene. The DNA for the CDR3 is TGTGCCAGCAGCTCCCCTAGCGGGAGGCGGGATGAGCAGTTCTTC. Its protein product is CASSSPSGRRDEQFF.

V usage is TRBV6-2 or TRBV6-3 and J usage is TRBJ2-7; 9 positions match TRBD1. V lost 7 bases and J lost 5; bases outside the gene matches: 6. This CDR3 is 13 amino acids long. CDR1 is MNHEY, CDR2 SVGEGT, per germline. CDR3 in amino acids: CASTPRQGDEQYF. In nucleotides, the CDR3 is TGTGCCAGCACCCCAAGACAGGGGGACGAGCAGTACTTC.

The chain links TRBV5-8 to TRBJ1-5; D possibly corresponds to TRBD1 (6 bases). The germline V gene has CDR1 SGHTS and CDR2 YDEGEE. The CDR3 extends over 16 amino acids. V shed 6 bases and J shed 4 bases, with 20 bases lying between them. CDR3 in DNA: TGTGCCAGCAACCAGATGGTGGGGGCAGGTAATCAGCCCCAGCATTTT. It yields the protein CASNQMVGAGNQPQHF. Full variable domain (outside the CDR3, taken from reference TRBV5-8 and TRBJ1-5): EAGVTQSPTHLIKTRGQQATLRCSPISGHTSVYWYQQALGLGLQFLLWYDEGEERNRGNFPPRFSGRQFPNYSSELNVNALELEDSALYLCASNQMVGAGNQPQHFGDGTRLSIL.

The chain couples TRBV5-6 to TRBJ2-3, with a possible D match to TRBD1 (5 bases). Germline V gene lookup returns CDR1 SGHDT and CDR2 YYEEEE. The CDR3 length is 14 residues. V was shortened by 2 bases and J by 5 bases, with 12 bases between the two germline ends. This chain's CDR3 is CASSFSPRGDTQYF. The CDR3 DNA sequence: TGTGCCAGCAGCTTCTCACCTAGGGGAGATACGCAGTATTTT. The complete variable domain, with remaining parts taken from reference TRBV5-6 and TRBJ2-3, reads DAGVTQSPTHLIKTRGQQVTLRCSPKSGHDTVSWYQQALGQGPQFIFQYYEEEERQRGNFPDRFSGHQFPNYSSELNVNALLLGDSALYLCASSFSPRGDTQYFGPGTRLTVL.

About this clone itself: The junction differs from germline at one of its ends, possibly a read error. This chain connects TRBV30 to TRBJ1-2; weak D call: TRBD1 (5 bases). Germline-derived CDR1 and CDR2 are GTSNPN and SVGIG (reference sequence). This CDR3 has 12 amino acids. The CDR3, as DNA: TGTGCCTGGAGTCCCGGGGGAGATGGCCACACCTTC. Translation gives CAWSPGGDGHTF.